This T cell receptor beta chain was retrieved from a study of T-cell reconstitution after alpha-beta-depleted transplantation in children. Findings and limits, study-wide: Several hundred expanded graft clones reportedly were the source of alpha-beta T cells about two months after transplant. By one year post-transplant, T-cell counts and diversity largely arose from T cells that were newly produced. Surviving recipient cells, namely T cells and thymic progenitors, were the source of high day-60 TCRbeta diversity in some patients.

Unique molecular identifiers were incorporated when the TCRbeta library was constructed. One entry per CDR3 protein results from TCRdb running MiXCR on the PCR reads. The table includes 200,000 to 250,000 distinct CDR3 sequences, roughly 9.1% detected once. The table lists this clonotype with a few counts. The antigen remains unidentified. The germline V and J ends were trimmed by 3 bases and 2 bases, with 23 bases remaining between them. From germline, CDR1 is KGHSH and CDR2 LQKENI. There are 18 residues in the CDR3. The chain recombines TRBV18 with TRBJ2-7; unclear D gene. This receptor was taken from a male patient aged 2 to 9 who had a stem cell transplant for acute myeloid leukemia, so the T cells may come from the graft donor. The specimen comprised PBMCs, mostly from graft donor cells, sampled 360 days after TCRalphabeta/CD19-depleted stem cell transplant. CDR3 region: CASSPHALIGQNPYEQYF. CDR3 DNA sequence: TGTGCCAGCTCACCGCACGCCTTGATAGGCCAGAATCCCTACGAGCAGTACTTC.